This T cell receptor (beta chain) was found in a study of T-cell reconstitution after alpha-beta-depleted transplantation in children. Study-wide results and limits: In some patients, recipient T cells and intrathymic progenitors surviving conditioning explained high day-60 diversity. As was reported, about two months after transplant, alpha-beta T cells came from several hundred expanded graft clones. A year post-transplant, T-cell counts and diversity derived mostly from newly produced T cells.

The CDR3 totals 12 residues. Germline CDR1 is DFQATT and CDR2 is SNEGSKA (reference sequence). V trimming: 6 bases; J trimming: 3 bases; junction bases outside the gene matches: 4. This clonotype appeared many times. Its specificity is unknown. Unique molecular identifiers were incorporated when the TCRbeta library was constructed. MiXCR, applied by TCRdb to the PCR reads, yields one record per CDR3 protein. In the table there are about 15,000 distinct CDR3 sequences, about 7.7% of which are singletons. The TCR originated in a boy less than two years old who had a stem cell transplant for Wiskott-Aldrich syndrome, so the T cells may come from the graft donor. This specimen was PBMCs, mostly from graft donor cells, taken 60 days after TCRalphabeta/CD19-depleted stem cell transplant. This sequence joins TRBV20-1 and TRBJ2-7; 8 bases align to TRBD1. The CDR3 nucleotides are TGCAGTGCACGGGACAGGTACTACGAGCAGTACTTC. It codes for CSARDRYYEQYF.